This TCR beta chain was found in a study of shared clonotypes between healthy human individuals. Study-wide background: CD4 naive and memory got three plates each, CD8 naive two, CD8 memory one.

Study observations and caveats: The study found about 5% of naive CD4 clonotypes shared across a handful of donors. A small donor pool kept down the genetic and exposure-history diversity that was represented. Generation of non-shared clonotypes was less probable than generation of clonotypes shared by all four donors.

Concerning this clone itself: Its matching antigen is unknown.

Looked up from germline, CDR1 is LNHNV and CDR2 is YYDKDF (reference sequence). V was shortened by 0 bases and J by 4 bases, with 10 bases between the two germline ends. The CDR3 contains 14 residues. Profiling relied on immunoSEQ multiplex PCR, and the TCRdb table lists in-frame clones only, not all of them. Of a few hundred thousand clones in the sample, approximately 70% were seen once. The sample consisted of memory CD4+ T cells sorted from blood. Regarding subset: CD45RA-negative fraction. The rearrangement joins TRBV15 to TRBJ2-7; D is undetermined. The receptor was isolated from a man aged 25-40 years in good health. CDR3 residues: CATSRDPRSYEQYF. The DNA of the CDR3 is TGTGCCACCAGCAGAGATCCCAGGTCGTACGAGCAGTACTTC.